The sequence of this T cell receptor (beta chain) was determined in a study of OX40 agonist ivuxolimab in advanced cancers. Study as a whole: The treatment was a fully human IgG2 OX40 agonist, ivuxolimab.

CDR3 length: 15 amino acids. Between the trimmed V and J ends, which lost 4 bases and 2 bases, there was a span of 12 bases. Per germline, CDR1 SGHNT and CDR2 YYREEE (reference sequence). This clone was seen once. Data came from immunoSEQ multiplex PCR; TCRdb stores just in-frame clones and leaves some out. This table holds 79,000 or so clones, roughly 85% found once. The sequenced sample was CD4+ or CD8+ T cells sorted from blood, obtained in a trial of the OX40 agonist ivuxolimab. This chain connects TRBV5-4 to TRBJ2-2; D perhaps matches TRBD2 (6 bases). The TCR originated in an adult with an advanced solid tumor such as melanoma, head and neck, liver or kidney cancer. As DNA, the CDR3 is TGTGCCAGCAGCCCGCGGCGGGAAAACACCGGGGAGCTGTTTTTT. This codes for CASSPRRENTGELFF. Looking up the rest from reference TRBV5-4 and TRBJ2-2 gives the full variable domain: ETGVTQSPTHLIKTRGQQVTLRCSSQSGHNTVSWYQQALGQGPQFIFQYYREEENGRGNFPPRFSGLQFPNYSSELNVNALELDDSALYLCASSPRRENTGELFFGEGSRLTVL.